This TCR beta chain was obtained from a study of blood T cell repertoires in COVID-19 (TCRdb year 2020). For the wider study: Collaborator samples came from the United States, Italy and Spain and covered acute and convalescent phases of COVID-19. The material from the prospective study consisted of cDNA or gDNA derived from T cells, B-cell-depleted T cells, or PBMCs. The dataset comprised deeply sampled blood TCRbeta repertoires from subjects exposed to, actively infected with, or recovered from COVID-19. The repertoires were released in a freely available public database meant as a resource for research on the immune response to SARS-CoV-2. Samples were obtained from the ongoing ImmuneRACE study (first 160 participants) and from about 1,300 subjects provided by 6 global collaborators. Sample metadata almost always included a de-identified subject ID, COVID-19 status, age in years and sex. Where HLA class I and class II types were available, the types were taken from metadata supplied by the sample provider, not from assay-based typing.

TCRbeta CDR3 regions were amplified from genomic DNA using the immunoSEQ Assay, a bias-controlled multiplex PCR. As for how the authors treated the data: The number of nucleated cells in each sample was estimated from the amplification of reference gene primers within the assay. Sequence reads were collapsed and filtered to measure the absolute abundance of every unique TCRbeta CDR3 rearrangement. For each sample, productive Simpson clonality was calculated by taking the square root of Simpson's diversity index across productive rearrangements. Imported from immuneACCESS, the table was reduced by TCRdb to in-frame sequences with V and J called. These copies leave out some clones; in studies compared against another copy, an unresolved V gene accounts for under half, and the cause of the remainder is not known. V and J calls and clone size follow that table, whereas D and trimming were derived from the DNA. For this sample the table gives 100,000 to 150,000 clones, of which roughly 87% were detected only once. Of the sample, 5% to 7.5% is held by the ten largest clones.

General findings and caveats noted by the study authors: The quantity of clinical and demographic metadata differed by source and by participant and was supplied without curation.

Including cysteine and phenylalanine, the CDR3 has 13 amino acids. The DNA shown is the 39-base CDR3, in frame from base 1. In the germline V gene (reference sequence), CDR1 corresponds to GTSNPN and CDR2 to SVGIG. The germline V and J ends show losses of 6 bases and 8 bases respectively, and no gene match explains 9 bases of the junction. This clone occurred a few times. Its antigen specificity is not known. No much larger clone exists at a distance of one base, and base qualities are not known. Each collaborating institution followed its own protocols to collect whole blood in K2EDTA tubes. For TCRbeta analysis, collaborators shipped samples in one of three forms: frozen whole blood, isolated PBMCs, or DNA extracted from either of those sample types.

In this chain, TRBV30 is recombined with TRBJ2-7; TRBD2 aligns with 11 central bases. The sequence came from an older man with active or convalescent COVID-19. The sequencing sample was made of peripheral blood. DNA sequence: TGTGCCTGTTCCATAGCGGGGGGGCAGAAGCAGTACTTC. Its amino acids are CACSIAGGQKQYF.